The 28 T cell receptor beta chains below all came from one sample that was sequenced in a study of early T cells in non-severe SARS-CoV-2 infection. TCRdb re-called the 5' RACE reads through MiXCR, storing one row per CDR3 protein. This sample has some 77,000 distinct CDR3 sequences, with 4.5% to 6% found just once. The sample here was whole blood, taken at baseline. The origin of the receptors is an adult who was a healthcare worker with PCR-confirmed SARS-CoV-2 infection or an uninfected control (not recorded which).

The J gene is TRBJ2-1, the V gene TRBV11-3; D is possibly TRBD2 (5 bases). CDR3 length: 11 amino acids. V lost 1 base, J lost 10 bases, and 5 bases lay in between. CDR1 SGHNT and CDR2 YENEEA come from the germline V gene. CDR3 nucleotide sequence: TGTGCCAGCAGCTTAGCGGGAGAGCAGTTCTTC. It yields the protein CASSLAGEQFF.

The chain couples TRBV4-1 to TRBJ2-3, with D possibly being TRBD2 (6 bases). The CDR3 has 14 residues. Germline CDR1 MGHRA, CDR2 YSYEKL. Trimming took off 3 bases at V and 4 bases at J, with 11 bases between the two ends. CDR3 nucleotide sequence: TGCGCCAGCAGCCAGCCGGGAGTCGCAGATACGCAGTATTTT. Translating it yields CASSQPGVADTQYF.

This clonotype was observed at least ten times. The chain links TRBV18 to TRBJ1-5; no definite D call. Trimming stripped 3 bases from V and 4 bases from J, with 7 bases between. CDR1 is KGHSH, CDR2 LQKENI, per germline. This CDR3 has 13 residues. As DNA, the CDR3 is TGTGCCAGCTCACCGGATCCGAATCAGCCCCAGCATTTT. This encodes CASSPDPNQPQHF.

By sample fraction, this clonotype is medium-sized. The chain employs TRBV11-2 and TRBJ2-1; TRBD2 matches at 7 bases. The V gene end was trimmed by 7 bases and the J gene end by 2 bases; junction bases not matched to a gene: 2. Germline lookup yields CDR1 SGHAT and CDR2 FQNNGV. The CDR3 covers 13 residues. CDR3 sequence reads: CASTSGTYNEQFF. DNA of the CDR3: TGTGCCAGCACTAGCGGTACCTACAATGAGCAGTTCTTC.

The sample holds a few counts of this clonotype. The chain employs TRBV9 and TRBJ1-1, with D hard to call. Trimming took 2 bases from V and 3 from J, leaving 11 bases between them. CDR3 size: 14 residues. CDR1 is SGDLS, CDR2 YYNGEE, per germline. For the CDR3, the DNA is TGTGCCAGCAGCGTCCAGGTCGGAGACACTGAAGCTTTCTTT. It codes for CASSVQVGDTEAFF. The full variable domain, with the rest looked up from reference TRBV9 and TRBJ1-1, is DSGVTQTPKHLITATGQRVTLRCSPRSGDLSVYWYQQSLDQGLQFLIQYYNGEERAKGNILERFSAQQFPDLHSELNLSSLELGDSALYFCASSVQVGDTEAFFGQGTRLTVV.

This clonotype has a count of ten or more. V gene TRBV9 combines with J gene TRBJ2-3; unclear D gene. Germline V CDR1 and CDR2: SGDLS, YYNGEE. The ends were cut back, 3 bases at V and 6 bases at J, with 14 bases in the middle. This CDR3 comprises 14 residues. This chain's CDR3 is CASSEGIQADTQYF. CDR3 bases: TGTGCCAGCAGCGAGGGCATCCAGGCGGATACGCAGTATTTT.

In this sample, this clonotype turned up a few times. The chain has TRBV11-3 and TRBJ2-2, with D perhaps TRBD2 (6 bases). In germline, CDR1 is SGHNT, CDR2 YENEEA. This CDR3 region has 14 residues. The V end was cut by 5 bases, the J end by 2 bases, with 9 bases between. CDR3 nucleotide sequence: TGTGCCAGCAGCGTAGCGGTTAACACCGGGGAGCTGTTTTTT. Protein product: CASSVAVNTGELFF.

This clonotype was seen ten or more times. V and J are TRBV27 and TRBJ2-7; 8 bases are a match to TRBD1. J was trimmed by 5 bases and V by 1 base; bases with no gene match: 4. CDR3 length equals 14 residues. Germline V CDR1 and CDR2: MNHEY, SMNVEV (reference sequence). The CDR3 region has the DNA TGTGCCAGCAGTTTATGGGACAGGCCCCACGAGCAGTACTTC. Protein product: CASSLWDRPHEQYF.

By proportion, this clonotype is medium-sized. This sequence joins TRBV27 and TRBJ2-1; 7 bases align to TRBD2. CDR3 length: 15 residues. The ends lost 7 bases at V and 7 bases at J; junction bases unmatched: 13. In germline, CDR1 is MNHEY, CDR2 SMNVEV (reference sequence). Written as DNA, the CDR3 is TGTGCCAGCACCCACCCCGCCGGGGGGTGGAATGAGCAGTTCTTC. It is translated as CASTHPAGGWNEQFF.

This clonotype appeared many times. CDR3 coding DNA: TGCGCCGGACGGGGGTCGAACACCGGGGAGCTGTTTTTT. As protein: CAGRGSNTGELFF. V gene TRBV23-1 combines with J gene TRBJ2-2, with a weak D call TRBD2 (6 bases). TRBV23-1 is an ORF, with its function uncertain. There are 13 residues in the CDR3. V was shortened by 11 bases and J by 0 bases, with 10 bases between the two germline ends.

Remarks on this clonotype: A much bigger clone sits one base away, suggesting this may be a read error. V gene TRBV18 combines with J gene TRBJ2-1, with a tentative D call TRBD2 (5 bases). V was pared by 1 base and J by 4 bases, with 14 bases between. The CDR3 is 16 amino acids. Looked up from germline, CDR1 is KGHSH and CDR2 is LQKENI. This CDR3 is CASSPLVTRSYNEQFF. CDR3 coding DNA: TGTGCCAGCTCACCACTGGTTACTAGATCTTACAATGAGCAGTTCTTC. Combining the CDR3 with reference TRBV18 and TRBJ2-1 gives the whole variable domain NAGVMQNPRHLVRRRGQEARLRCSPMKGHSHVYWYRQLPEEGLKFMVYLQKENIIDESGMPKERFSAEFPKEGPSILRIQQVVRGDSAAYFCASSPLVTRSYNEQFFGPGTRLTVL.

This clonotype appeared many times. The V gene is TRBV27, the J gene TRBJ2-3, with D perhaps matching TRBD1 or TRBD2 (6 bases each). The CDR3 totals 14 residues. V was trimmed by 4 bases and J by 4 bases, leaving 12 bases between them. CDR1 is MNHEY and CDR2 is SMNVEV in the germline V gene (reference sequence). CDR3 nucleotides: TGTGCCAGCAGTTCCCCACGGGGGCCAGATACGCAGTATTTT. It codes for CASSSPRGPDTQYF.

The gene calls are TRBV29-1 and TRBJ1-6; maybe TRBD1 (6 bases). Trimming pared 6 bases from V and 7 bases from J, leaving 13 bases between. The germline gives CDR1 SQVTM, CDR2 ANQGSEA. This CDR3 contains 13 residues. The CDR3 DNA follows: TGCAGCGTCCGACGACAGGCGAATTCACCCCTCCACTTT. The encoded protein is CSVRRQANSPLHF.

In its sample, this clonotype was seen many times. The J gene is TRBJ1-1, the V gene TRBV18; D unresolved. This CDR3 region has 13 residues. V lost 2 bases and J 4 bases, leaving 8 bases between the germline ends. Germline CDR1 reads KGHSH; CDR2 reads LQKENI. DNA of the CDR3: TGTGCCAGCTCACCATCCGGACCCACTGAAGCTTTCTTT. As protein: CASSPSGPTEAFF.

The CDR3 region has the DNA TGTGCCAGCACGGTTAGCGGGTCCTACAATGAGCAGTTCTTC. Residues: CASTVSGSYNEQFF. This chain connects TRBV18 to TRBJ2-1, with 7 bases matching TRBD2. J was trimmed by 1 base and V by 8 bases; bases with no gene match: 5. Germline assignment: CDR1 KGHSH and CDR2 LQKENI. The CDR3 is 14 residues long.

This clonotype was observed at least ten times. This chain links TRBV12-3 or TRBV12-4 with TRBJ1-2; 7 bases match TRBD1. V lost 2 bases to trimming and J lost 0 bases; unmatched junction nucleotides: 6. This CDR3 region has 16 residues. In DNA, the CDR3 is TGTGCCAGCAGTTTAAAGGGACAGCGAGCTAACTATGGCTACACCTTC. Its translation is CASSLKGQRANYGYTF.

This clonotype came up many times. The rearrangement joins TRBV5-6 to TRBJ2-7, with TRBD1 as a possible D gene (6 bases). The CDR3 totals 13 residues. V shed 0 bases and J shed 3 bases, with 7 bases lying between them. The V gene's germline CDR1 is SGHDT and CDR2 YYEEEE. The chain's CDR3 is CASSLGGGYEQYF. The DNA for the CDR3 is TGTGCCAGCAGCTTGGGAGGGGGCTACGAGCAGTACTTC.

This clonotype was observed a few times. Here the CDR3 DNA reads TGTGCCAGCAGCTTATACCAGGGGGGATACAATGAGCAGTTCTTC. It codes for CASSLYQGGYNEQFF. The V and J genes are TRBV7-7 and TRBJ2-1, with D tentatively TRBD1 (7 bases). Trimming shortened V by 2 bases and J by 4 bases, and 12 bases separated the two germline ends. The germline gives CDR1 SSHAT, CDR2 FNYEAQ (reference sequence). This CDR3 region has 15 residues.

A few counts support this clonotype. The chain combines TRBV9 with TRBJ2-1; D is unclear. The CDR3 contains 16 residues. Germline V gives CDR1 SGDLS, CDR2 YYNGEE. Trimming removed 0 bases at V and 0 bases at J, with 10 bases between. The CDR3 DNA is TGTGCCAGCAGCGTAGTGGGCGAGAGCTCCTACAATGAGCAGTTCTTC. It codes for CASSVVGESSYNEQFF.

This clonotype has ten or more counts. The chain combines TRBV30 with TRBJ1-2, with D hard to call. The CDR3 spans 13 residues. The V gene lost 4 bases and the J gene lost 4 bases, with 13 bases spanning the gap. Germline V gene data show CDR1 as GTSNPN and CDR2 as SVGIG (reference sequence). The CDR3 loop is CAWTPAGTYGYTF. The CDR3 DNA sequence: TGTGCCTGGACCCCCGCAGGAACCTATGGCTACACCTTC.

Many counts were recorded for this clonotype. This sequence joins TRBV5-1 and TRBJ2-7; 7 bases are a match to TRBD2. This CDR3 has 15 amino acids. Losses at the gene ends were 1 base for V and 4 bases for J; bases not matched to a gene: 8. The V gene's germline CDR1 is SGHRS and CDR2 YFSETQ. The CDR3 coding sequence is TGCGCCAGCAGCTTGTGGGCGGGAGTTCCGTACGAGCAGTACTTC. This sequence encodes CASSLWAGVPYEQYF.

This sequence joins TRBV11-3 and TRBJ2-5; 9 bases map to TRBD1. The ends lost 5 bases at V and 3 bases at J; junction bases unmatched: 7. Germline V gene data show CDR1 as SGHNT and CDR2 as YENEEA. The CDR3 is 15 residues long. CDR3 DNA: TGTGCCAGCAGCCACCGGGGGGACAGGGAAGAGACCCAGTACTTC. This sequence encodes CASSHRGDREETQYF.

The rearrangement links TRBV5-1 to TRBJ2-3, with D uncertain. This CDR3 contains 14 residues. Germline values: CDR1 SGHRS, CDR2 YFSETQ. The V gene lost 0 bases and the J gene lost 1 base, with 6 bases spanning the gap. The CDR3 loop reads CASSLDPGTDTQYF. CDR3 bases: TGCGCCAGCAGCTTGGATCCGGGCACAGATACGCAGTATTTT.

In nucleotides, the CDR3 is TGTGCCAGCAGCTCCCCCGAGACACCTTATCCCCTGGACGAGCAGTACTTC. Residues: CASSSPETPYPLDEQYF. This chain connects TRBV5-6 to TRBJ2-7; no definite D call. Per germline, CDR1 SGHDT and CDR2 YYEEEE. Trimming removed 3 bases from V and 5 bases from J, with 24 bases in between. The CDR3 has 17 amino acids. The full variable domain, in which reference TRBV5-6 and TRBJ2-7 provide the parts outside the CDR3, is DAGVTQSPTHLIKTRGQQVTLRCSPKSGHDTVSWYQQALGQGPQFIFQYYEEEERQRGNFPDRFSGHQFPNYSSELNVNALLLGDSALYLCASSSPETPYPLDEQYFGPGTRLTVT.

The chain links TRBV2 to TRBJ1-1, with 8 bases fitting TRBD1. This CDR3 spans 14 amino acids. J lost 5 bases, V lost 6 bases, and 8 bases had no gene match. Germline CDR1 SNHLY, CDR2 FYNNEI. CDR3 region: CASRTGGVWTEAFF. For the CDR3, the DNA is TGTGCCAGCAGAACAGGGGGGGTTTGGACTGAAGCTTTCTTT.

This clonotype has at least ten counts. This chain uses TRBV25-1 with TRBJ1-3; D is undetermined. CDR1 MGHDK and CDR2 SYGVNS come from the germline V gene. With 7 bases removed from V and 0 bases from J, the gap between germline ends came to 7 bases. The CDR3 runs 13 residues. CDR3 in DNA: TGTGCCAGCACCTGGGGCTCTGGAAACACCATATATTTT. Translated: CASTWGSGNTIYF. Drawing the rest from reference TRBV25-1 and TRBJ1-3, the complete variable domain is EADIYQTPRYLVIGTGKKITLECSQTMGHDKMYWYQQDPGMELHLIHYSYGVNSTEKGDLSSESTVSRIRTEHFPLTLESARPSHTSQYLCASTWGSGNTIYFGEGSWLTVV.

This clonotype was seen at least ten times. The J gene is TRBJ2-1, the V gene TRBV7-9; D may correspond to TRBD1 or TRBD2 (5 bases each). Trimming stripped 5 bases from V and 6 bases from J, with 20 bases between. The CDR3 runs to 16 residues. The germline V gene has CDR1 SEHNR and CDR2 FQNEAQ (reference sequence). The CDR3 is CASSPTGTIPANEQFF. The CDR3 bases are TGTGCCAGCAGCCCCACCGGGACCATCCCGGCCAATGAGCAGTTCTTC.

This clonotype turned up a few times. J is TRBJ2-7 and V is TRBV27; 13 nucleotides line up with TRBD2. The germline gives CDR1 MNHEY, CDR2 SMNVEV (reference sequence). The length of the CDR3 is 15 residues. V shed 7 bases and J 5 bases; nucleotides not matched to a gene: 8. CDR3 amino acids: CASNQGLAGANEQYF. CDR3 nucleotides: TGTGCCAGCAACCAAGGACTAGCGGGAGCAAACGAGCAGTACTTC.